This T cell receptor (beta chain) was recorded in a study of CXCR3-negative and CXCR3-positive naive CD8 T cells. Naive CD8+ T cells displayed a CD45RO-CCR7+CD27+CD95- phenotype. Study-level results: Hydrophobicity was higher for TRB CDR3s found in CXCR3-positive naive cells than in CXCR3-negative naive cells.

Note on this clonotype: Its antigen is currently unknown.

The authors prepared UMI-labeled TRB cDNA libraries by 5' RACE. Reprocessing the 5' RACE reads, TCRdb reports a single entry for every CDR3 protein and omits DNA. The repertoire table contains almost 6,000 distinct CDR3 sequences. From germline, CDR1 is SGHNT and CDR2 YYREEE (reference sequence). The CDR3 consists of 14 residues. Sample: naive CXCR3+ CD8+ T cells from blood. As to subset: CD45RO-CCR7+CD27+CD95- naive CD8+ T cells expressing CXCR3 (TNR3+). The clonotype originates from a human donor in good health. Some clones in this sample may be carry-over from other donors' samples. The rearrangement links TRBV5-4 to TRBJ2-7; TCRdb's D call, TRBD1, is unchecked because there is no DNA. The CDR3: CASSSRGRSYEQYF.